This entry is about one T cell receptor beta chain. Seattle-derived patients entered the study during active infection and were followed longitudinally. The data stem from a study of blood T cell repertoires in COVID-19. In the study overall: T cells, B-cell-depleted T cells, or PBMCs supplied cDNA or gDNA.

Trimming cost V 2 bases and J 1 base, with 8 bases left between them. The CDR3 extends over 14 amino acids. Per germline, CDR1 SGHTA and CDR2 FQGNSA. Some clones are missing from TCRdb's copy, which holds only in-frame ones; the method was immunoSEQ multiplex PCR. The sample lists approximately 180,000 clones, 65% to 85% occurring once. This receptor was taken from a middle-aged woman with COVID-19, enrolled during active disease. The sample comprised peripheral blood. V and J are TRBV7-2 and TRBJ2-5; D uncertain. CDR3 residues: CASSLYSLQETQYF. CDR3 bases: TGTGCCAGCAGCTTATATTCCCTCCAAGAGACCCAGTACTTC.